What follows are 6 T cell receptor beta chains derived from one specimen sequenced in a study of persistence of HIV-infected CD4 T cells. Anti-CD3/anti-CD28 beads served as a nonspecific positive control stimulus. Responding CD4+ T cells were sorted by upregulation of both CD40 ligand and CD69. The libraries were made with immunoSEQ version 4 in survey mode. TCRdb's copy holds only in-frame clones and misses some; the assay was immunoSEQ multiplex PCR. The profile shows 35,000 to 55,000 clones, around 89% of them singletons. Their cognate antigens are unknown. The sample in question was CD4+ T cells sorted from PBMCs after roughly 20-hour stimulation, obtained from a patient who received antiretroviral therapy. The receptor set was obtained from an adult man with HIV who was CMV-seropositive.

This chain joins TRBV7-3 and TRBJ1-1, with TRBD1 as a possible D gene (5 bases). The V end was cut by 5 bases, the J end by 4 bases, with 17 bases between. Germline V gene data show CDR1 as SGHTA and CDR2 as FQGTGA. There are 15 residues in the CDR3. DNA for the CDR3: TGTGCCAGCAGCCGAGGCGGGGGAAAGAGCACTGAAGCTTTCTTT. Residues: CASSRGGGKSTEAFF.

The chain employs TRBV9 and TRBJ2-3, with TRBD2 matching 9 bases. V shed 4 bases and J 6 bases; nucleotides not matched to a gene: 9. This CDR3 is 15 amino acids long. Germline CDR1 reads SGDLS; CDR2 reads YYNGEE. CDR3: CASSPGTSTVDTQYF. CDR3 DNA: TGTGCCAGCAGCCCCGGGACTAGCACGGTCGATACGCAGTATTTT.

This clone has only a few counts. This CDR3 is also generated by other DNA sequences in the sample. The CDR3 is CASSSQSDQPQHF. CDR3 nucleotide sequence: TGTGCCAGCAGCTCACAATCCGATCAGCCCCAGCATTTT. The V and J genes are TRBV6-5 and TRBJ1-5, with no clear D. Germline values: CDR1 MNHEY, CDR2 SVGAGI. The CDR3 is 13 amino acids. V was pared by 6 bases and J by 5 bases, with 11 bases between.

V gene TRBV6-2 or TRBV6-3 combines with J gene TRBJ1-5; the D gene is possibly TRBD1 (6 bases). V was pared by 5 bases and J by 4 bases, with 9 bases between. The CDR3 has 13 residues. Germline CDR1 is MNHEY and CDR2 is SVGEGT. CDR3 nucleotide sequence: TGTGCCAGCAGTACGACAGGTAATCAGCCCCAGCATTTT. As protein: CASSTTGNQPQHF.

This clone was recorded a few times. This chain joins TRBV4-1 and TRBJ1-5; D remains ambiguous. The CDR3 is made up of 13 amino acids. The V and J ends lost 4 bases and 5 bases respectively, with 9 bases between them. The germline V gene encodes CDR1 MGHRA and CDR2 YSYEKL. As DNA, the CDR3 is TGCGCCAGCAGCCTTCTGGGCGATCAGCCCCAGCATTTT. Its translation: CASSLLGDQPQHF.

The CDR3 region is CASSFQGGSSSPLHF. DNA of the CDR3: TGTGCCAGCAGCTTCCAGGGGGGCAGTAGCTCACCCCTCCACTTT. The chain couples TRBV7-2 to TRBJ1-6; 7 bases align to TRBD1. CDR3 length equals 15 residues. Per germline, CDR1 SGHTA and CDR2 FQGNSA. V dropped 3 bases and J dropped 10; count of bases not matched to a gene: 9.